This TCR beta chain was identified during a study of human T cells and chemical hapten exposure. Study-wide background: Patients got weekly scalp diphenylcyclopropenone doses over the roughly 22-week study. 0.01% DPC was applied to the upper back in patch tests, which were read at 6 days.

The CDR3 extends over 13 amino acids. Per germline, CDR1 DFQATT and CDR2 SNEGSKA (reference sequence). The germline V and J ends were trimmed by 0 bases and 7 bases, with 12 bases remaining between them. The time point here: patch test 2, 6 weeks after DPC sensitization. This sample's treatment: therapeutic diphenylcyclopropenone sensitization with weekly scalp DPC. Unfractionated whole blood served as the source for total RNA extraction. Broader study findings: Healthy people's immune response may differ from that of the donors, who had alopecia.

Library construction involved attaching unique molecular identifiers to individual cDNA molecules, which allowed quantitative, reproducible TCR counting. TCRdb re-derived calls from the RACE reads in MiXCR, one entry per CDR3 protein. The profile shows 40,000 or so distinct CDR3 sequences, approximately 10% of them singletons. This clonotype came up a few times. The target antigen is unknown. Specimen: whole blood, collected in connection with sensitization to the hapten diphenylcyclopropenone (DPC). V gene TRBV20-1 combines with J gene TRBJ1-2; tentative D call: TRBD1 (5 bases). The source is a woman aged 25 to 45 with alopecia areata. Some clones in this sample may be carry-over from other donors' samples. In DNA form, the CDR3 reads TGCAGTGCTAGAGATATGAGGGGTTCTGGCTACACCTTC. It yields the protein CSARDMRGSGYTF.